This T cell receptor (beta chain) was documented in a study of T cell responses to AZD1222 COVID-19 vaccine. Findings and caveats of the study: An increase in Spike-specific TCR breadth and depth was observed after two AZD1222 doses.

Clones were read by immunoSEQ multiplex PCR, and TCRdb kept only the in-frame ones, dropping some. Counted here are about 85,000 clones, roughly nine tenths occurring once; the ten biggest clones make up around 2.2%. Notes on this clone: Its antigen remains unidentified.

The germline gives CDR1 MGHRA, CDR2 YSYEKL. V was pared by 0 bases and J by 2 bases, with 11 bases between. The CDR3 spans 16 residues. The sample in question was peripheral blood, obtained on day 0 of AZD1222 vaccination. This TCR derives from an adult in good health. The gene calls are TRBV4-1 and TRBJ2-1; possible D gene TRBD1, 5 bases. Written as DNA, the CDR3 is TGCGCCAGCAGCCAAGATCCCCAGGGCGCCTACAATGAGCAGTTCTTC. Protein: CASSQDPQGAYNEQFF.